These 8 T cell receptor beta chains were sequenced from one sample in a study of blood T cell repertoires in COVID-19. This table comes from immunoSEQ multiplex PCR, and its TCRdb copy is limited to in-frame clones, with some not included. The sample has approximately 240,000 clones; approximately 84% are singletons. Sequences were obtained from peripheral blood. The source is a woman aged 60-75 years with acute or convalescent COVID-19.

The chain employs TRBV5-1 and TRBJ1-4; a weak D match, TRBD1 (5 bases). V lost 1 base, J lost 3 bases, and 10 bases lay in between. The CDR3 sequence is 15 residues long. The V gene's germline CDR1 is SGHRS and CDR2 YFSETQ. This CDR3 reads CASSLISGPNEKLFF. Written as DNA, the CDR3 is TGCGCCAGCAGCTTGATTTCAGGGCCTAATGAAAAACTGTTTTTT. The full variable domain, rest sourced from reference TRBV5-1 and TRBJ1-4, is KAGVTQTPRYLIKTRGQQVTLSCSPISGHRSVSWYQQTPGQGLQFLFEYFSETQRNKGNFPGRFSGRQFSNSRSEMNVSTLELGDSALYLCASSLISGPNEKLFFGSGTQLSVL.

The CDR3, as DNA: TGTGCCAGCAGCCCGGAGGGGAGGCAGCCCCAGCATTTT. The encoded protein is CASSPEGRQPQHF. The gene calls are TRBV7-2 and TRBJ1-5; D is possibly TRBD1 (5 bases). The CDR3 extends over 13 amino acids. Germline-derived CDR1 and CDR2 are SGHTA and FQGNSA. V was cut by 5 bases and J by 7 bases, with 12 bases left in between.

The V gene is TRBV7-9, the J gene TRBJ2-1; D might be TRBD1 (6 bases). CDR3 length equals 17 residues. V lost 0 bases and J lost 0, with 12 bases in between. CDR1 and CDR2 from the germline V gene are SEHNR and FQNEAQ (reference sequence). The CDR3 region has the DNA TGTGCCAGCAGCTTAGCGGGCAGGGGACGCTCCTACAATGAGCAGTTCTTC. Its protein is CASSLAGRGRSYNEQFF.

V and J are TRBV5-1 and TRBJ2-5; D possibly corresponds to TRBD2 (7 bases). The CDR3 extends over 16 amino acids. Trimming took 0 bases from V and 7 from J, leaving 19 bases between them. Germline V gene lookup returns CDR1 SGHRS and CDR2 YFSETQ. DNA for the CDR3: TGCGCCAGCAGCTTGGAAGGGGGGGGCCTGTCTGGGACCCAGTACTTC. Translating gives CASSLEGGGLSGTQYF. The full variable domain, with the rest looked up from reference TRBV5-1 and TRBJ2-5, is KAGVTQTPRYLIKTRGQQVTLSCSPISGHRSVSWYQQTPGQGLQFLFEYFSETQRNKGNFPGRFSGRQFSNSRSEMNVSTLELGDSALYLCASSLEGGGLSGTQYFGPGTRLLVL.

This chain links TRBV6-6 with TRBJ2-1; 8 positions agree with TRBD1. The length of the CDR3 is 14 residues. The ends lost 1 base at V and 10 bases at J; junction bases unmatched: 6. Germline loops: CDR1 MNHNY, CDR2 SVGAGI (reference sequence). The CDR3 loop is CASSYFRGPGEQFF. The CDR3 nucleotides read TGTGCCAGCAGTTACTTCAGGGGGCCAGGGGAGCAGTTCTTC.

V usage is TRBV19 and J usage is TRBJ2-2; D ambiguous. CDR1 and CDR2 (germline): LNHDA, SQIVND (reference sequence). The germline V and J ends were trimmed by 4 bases and 7 bases, with 7 bases remaining between them. The CDR3 is 12 amino acids. The CDR3 protein is CASSTQFGELFF. As DNA, the CDR3 is TGTGCCAGTAGTACACAGTTCGGGGAGCTGTTTTTT.

This clone has just one count. The rearrangement uses TRBV29-1 and TRBJ2-3; 9 bases are shared with TRBD2. There are 15 residues in the CDR3. J was trimmed by 3 bases and V by 4 bases; bases with no gene match: 8. Germline V gives CDR1 SQVTM, CDR2 ANQGSEA. CDR3: CSVGSSSGATDTQYF. The DNA of the CDR3 is TGCAGCGTTGGGAGCTCTAGCGGGGCGACAGATACGCAGTATTTT.

The rearrangement links TRBV28 to TRBJ2-7; 11 bases match TRBD2. The ends lost 6 bases at V and 0 bases at J; junction bases unmatched: 7. Germline lookup yields CDR1 MDHEN and CDR2 SYDVKM. The CDR3 covers 16 residues. The CDR3 nucleotides are TGTGCCAGCAGGTCAAGACTAGCGGGGTACTCCTACGAGCAGTACTTC. This encodes CASRSRLAGYSYEQYF. Full variable domain (rest looked up from reference TRBV28 and TRBJ2-7): DVKVTQSSRYLVKRTGEKVFLECVQDMDHENMFWYRQDPGLGLRLIYFSYDVKMKEKGDIPEGYSVSREKKERFSLILESASTNQTSMYLCASRSRLAGYSYEQYFGPGTRLTVT.